The T cell receptor (beta chain) under discussion was sequenced for a study of early T cells in non-severe SARS-CoV-2 infection. Findings and limits, study-wide: Clonotype matching in VDJdb favored anti-spike CD8 responses and did not capture private and CD4 specificities.

Trimming stripped 1 base from V and 4 bases from J, with 16 bases between. Per the germline V gene, CDR1 is MDHEN and CDR2 is SYDVKM. The CDR3 is made up of 16 amino acids. Notes on this clonotype: Its target is not known.

Molecules of cDNA were individually given unique molecular identifiers that were attached to them. TCRdb recomputed calls from the 5' RACE reads with MiXCR, one row per CDR3 protein. The sample lists 97,000 or so distinct CDR3 sequences; approximately 9.9% were seen once. The material was whole blood, obtained at baseline. The V and J genes are TRBV28 and TRBJ1-1; perhaps TRBD1 as D (6 bases). The receptor was isolated from an adult who was a healthcare worker with PCR-confirmed SARS-CoV-2 infection or an uninfected control (not recorded which). This CDR3 reads CASSLYRSGRGTEAFF. The CDR3 DNA is TGTGCCAGCAGTTTATATAGATCGGGCAGGGGCACTGAAGCTTTCTTT.